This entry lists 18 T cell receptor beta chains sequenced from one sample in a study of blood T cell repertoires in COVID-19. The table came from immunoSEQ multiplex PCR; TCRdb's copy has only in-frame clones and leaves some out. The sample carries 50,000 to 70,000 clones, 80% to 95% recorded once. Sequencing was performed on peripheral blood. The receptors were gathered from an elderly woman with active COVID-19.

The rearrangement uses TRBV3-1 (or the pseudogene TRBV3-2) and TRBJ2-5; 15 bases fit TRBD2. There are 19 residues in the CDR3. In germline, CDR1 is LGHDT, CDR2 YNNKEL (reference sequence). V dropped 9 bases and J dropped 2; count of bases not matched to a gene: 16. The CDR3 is CASRTLSGLAGGGQETQYF. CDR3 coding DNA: TGTGCCAGTCGAACCCTTTCGGGACTAGCGGGAGGAGGGCAAGAGACCCAGTACTTC.

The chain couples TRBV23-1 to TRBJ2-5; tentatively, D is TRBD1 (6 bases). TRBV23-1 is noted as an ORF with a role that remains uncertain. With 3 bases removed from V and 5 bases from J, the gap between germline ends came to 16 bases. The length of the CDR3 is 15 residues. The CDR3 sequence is CASSQGQGYCETQYF. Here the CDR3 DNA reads TGCGCCAGCAGTCAGGGGCAGGGGTATTGTGAGACCCAGTACTTC.

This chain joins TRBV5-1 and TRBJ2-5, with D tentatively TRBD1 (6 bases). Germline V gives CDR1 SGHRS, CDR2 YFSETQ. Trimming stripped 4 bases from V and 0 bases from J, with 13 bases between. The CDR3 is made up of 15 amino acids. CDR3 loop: CASSMMTGYQETQYF. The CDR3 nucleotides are TGCGCCAGCAGCATGATGACAGGCTACCAAGAGACCCAGTACTTC.

The CDR3 spells CASSLVRGQFEQYF. In DNA, the CDR3 is TGTGCCAGCAGCTTAGTCAGGGGGCAATTTGAGCAGTACTTC. The chain links TRBV11-2 to TRBJ2-7; TRBD1 matches 8 bases. The CDR3 runs 14 residues. V trimming: 1 base; J trimming: 7 bases; junction bases outside the gene matches: 6. From germline, CDR1 is SGHAT and CDR2 FQNNGV.

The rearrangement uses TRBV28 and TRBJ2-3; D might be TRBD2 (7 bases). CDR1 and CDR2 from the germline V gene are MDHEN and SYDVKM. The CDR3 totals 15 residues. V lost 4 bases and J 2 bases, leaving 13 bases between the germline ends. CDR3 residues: CASSSGGPPTDTQYF. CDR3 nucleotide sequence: TGTGCCAGCAGTTCCGGGGGGCCCCCCACAGATACGCAGTATTTT.

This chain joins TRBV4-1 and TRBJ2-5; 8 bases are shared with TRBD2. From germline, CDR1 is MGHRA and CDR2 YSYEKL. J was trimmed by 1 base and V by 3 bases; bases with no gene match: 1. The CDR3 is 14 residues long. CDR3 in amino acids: CASSQGLGQETQYF. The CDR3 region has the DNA TGCGCCAGCAGCCAGGGACTAGGCCAAGAGACCCAGTACTTC.

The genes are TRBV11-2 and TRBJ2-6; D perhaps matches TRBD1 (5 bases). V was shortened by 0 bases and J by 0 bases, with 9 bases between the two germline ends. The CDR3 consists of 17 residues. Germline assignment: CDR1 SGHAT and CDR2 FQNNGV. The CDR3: CASSLDRGSSGANVLTF. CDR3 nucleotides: TGTGCCAGCAGCTTAGATAGGGGTTCCTCTGGGGCCAACGTCCTGACTTTC.

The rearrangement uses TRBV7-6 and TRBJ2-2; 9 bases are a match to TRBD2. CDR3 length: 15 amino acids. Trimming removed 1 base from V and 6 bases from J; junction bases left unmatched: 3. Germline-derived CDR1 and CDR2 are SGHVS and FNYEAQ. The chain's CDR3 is CASSLGGGASGELFF. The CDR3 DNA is TGTGCCAGCAGCTTAGGCGGGGGGGCTTCCGGGGAGCTGTTTTTT.

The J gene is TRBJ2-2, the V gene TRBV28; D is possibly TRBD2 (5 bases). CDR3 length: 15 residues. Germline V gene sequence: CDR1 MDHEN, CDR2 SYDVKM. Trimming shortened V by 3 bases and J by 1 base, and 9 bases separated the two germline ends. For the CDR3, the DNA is TGTGCCAGCAGTTTTATCGGGAAGAACACCGGGGAGCTGTTTTTT. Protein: CASSFIGKNTGELFF.

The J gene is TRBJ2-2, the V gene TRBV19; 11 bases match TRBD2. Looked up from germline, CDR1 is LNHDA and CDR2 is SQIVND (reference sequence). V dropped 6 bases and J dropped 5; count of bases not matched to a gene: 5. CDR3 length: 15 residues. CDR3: CASSMTSGMTGELFF. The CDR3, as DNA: TGTGCCAGTAGCATGACTAGCGGGATGACCGGGGAGCTGTTTTTT.

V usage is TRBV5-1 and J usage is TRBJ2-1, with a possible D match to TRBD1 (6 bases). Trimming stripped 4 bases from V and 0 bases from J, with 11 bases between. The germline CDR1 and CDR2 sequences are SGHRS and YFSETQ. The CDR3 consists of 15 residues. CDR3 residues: CASSKDRTSYNEQFF. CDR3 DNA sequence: TGCGCCAGCAGCAAGGACAGAACCTCCTACAATGAGCAGTTCTTC.

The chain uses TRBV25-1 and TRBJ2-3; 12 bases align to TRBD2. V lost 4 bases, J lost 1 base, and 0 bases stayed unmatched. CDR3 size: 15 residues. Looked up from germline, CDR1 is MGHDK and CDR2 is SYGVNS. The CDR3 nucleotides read TGTGCCAGCAGTGGGACTAGCGGGGGCACAGATACGCAGTATTTT. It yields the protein CASSGTSGGTDTQYF.

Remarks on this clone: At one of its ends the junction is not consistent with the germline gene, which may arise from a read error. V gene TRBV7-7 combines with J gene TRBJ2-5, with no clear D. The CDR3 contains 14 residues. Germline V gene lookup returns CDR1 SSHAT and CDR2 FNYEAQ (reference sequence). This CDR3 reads CASSPDGEEGTQYF. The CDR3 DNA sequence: TGTGCTAGCAGCCCAGACGGTGAGGAAGGGACCCAGTACTTC. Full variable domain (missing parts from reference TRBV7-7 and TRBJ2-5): GAGVSQSPRYKVTKRGQDVTLRCDPISSHATLYWYQQALGQGPEFLTYFNYEAQPDKSGLPSDRFSAERPEGSISTLTIQRTEQRDSAMYRCASSPDGEEGTQYFGPGTRLLVL.

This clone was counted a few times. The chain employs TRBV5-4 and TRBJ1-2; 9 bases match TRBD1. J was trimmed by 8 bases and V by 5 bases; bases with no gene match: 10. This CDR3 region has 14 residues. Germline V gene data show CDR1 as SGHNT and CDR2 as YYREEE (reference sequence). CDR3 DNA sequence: TGTGCCAGCAGTAGGGACAGGGCCCCCCGGGGCTACACCTTC. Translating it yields CASSRDRAPRGYTF.

CDR3 DNA sequence: TGTGCCATCAGTGAGGAACCGGGACAGGGGGCGAAAGGCTACACCTTC. Translating gives CAISEEPGQGAKGYTF. J is TRBJ1-2 and V is TRBV10-3; 12 bases are a match to TRBD1. Germline V lookup: CDR1 ENHRY, CDR2 SYGVKD. The CDR3 length is 16 residues. V lost 2 bases, J lost 8 bases, and 9 bases stayed unmatched.

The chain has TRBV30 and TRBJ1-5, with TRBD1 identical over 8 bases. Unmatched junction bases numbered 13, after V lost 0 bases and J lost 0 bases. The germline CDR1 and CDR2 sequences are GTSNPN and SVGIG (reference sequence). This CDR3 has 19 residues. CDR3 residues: CAWSVLGDRSLDSNQPQHF. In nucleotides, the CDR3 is TGTGCCTGGAGTGTACTCGGGGACAGGAGCTTGGATAGCAATCAGCCCCAGCATTTT.

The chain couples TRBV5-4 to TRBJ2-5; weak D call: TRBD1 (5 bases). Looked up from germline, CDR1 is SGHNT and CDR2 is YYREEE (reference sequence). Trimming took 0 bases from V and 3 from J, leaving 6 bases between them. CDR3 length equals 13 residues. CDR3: CASSLGREETQYF. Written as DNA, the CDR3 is TGTGCCAGCAGCTTGGGCAGGGAAGAGACCCAGTACTTC.

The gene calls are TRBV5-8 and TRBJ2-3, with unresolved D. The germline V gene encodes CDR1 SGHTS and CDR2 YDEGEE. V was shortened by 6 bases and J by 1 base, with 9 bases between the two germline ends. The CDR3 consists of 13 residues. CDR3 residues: CASNPEGTDTQYF. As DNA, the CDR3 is TGTGCCAGCAATCCCGAGGGCACAGATACGCAGTATTTT.